The 4 T cell receptor beta chains given below trace back to one sample, sequenced in a study of shared clonotypes between healthy human individuals. Naive CD8 isolation took CD45RO-negative cells positively selected for CCR7 and excluded terminally differentiated effector memory CD45RA+ cells. TCRdb's table, derived via immunoSEQ multiplex PCR, lists solely in-frame clones and lacks some. The data contain about 820,000 clones, more than 85% of them singletons. Sequenced input: naive CD8+ T cells sorted from blood. The receptor source for this set is a man aged 25-40 years in good health.

The rearrangement uses TRBV23-1 and TRBJ1-5; 12 positions agree with TRBD1. TRBV23-1 is labeled an ORF, and its function is uncertain. The junction had 11 bases not matched to a gene; V was cut back by 3 bases and J by 5 bases. The CDR3 is made up of 18 amino acids. CDR3 residues: CASSQQKPGQGADQPQHF. The CDR3 nucleotides are TGCGCCAGCAGTCAGCAGAAACCGGGACAGGGGGCCGATCAGCCCCAGCATTTT.

This chain links TRBV27 with TRBJ2-3, with D uncertain. V was shortened by 7 bases and J by 4 bases, with 9 bases between the two germline ends. Germline CDR1 reads MNHEY; CDR2 reads SMNVEV (reference sequence). The CDR3 runs to 12 residues. The CDR3 bases are TGTGCCAGCAACCAAGATTCAGATACGCAGTATTTT. It codes for CASNQDSDTQYF.

The V gene is TRBV9, the J gene TRBJ2-3; weak D call: TRBD1 (6 bases). Trimming left V 7 bases short and J 1 base short, with 13 bases between. Germline V gene data show CDR1 as SGDLS and CDR2 as YYNGEE. CDR3 length equals 14 residues. CDR3: CASATAGGTDTQYF. Written as DNA, the CDR3 is TGTGCCAGCGCCACGGCAGGGGGCACAGATACGCAGTATTTT.

The V and J genes are TRBV9 and TRBJ1-1; 7 positions agree with TRBD1. This CDR3 comprises 16 residues. Per the germline V gene, CDR1 is SGDLS and CDR2 is YYNGEE. The V and J ends lost 4 bases and 2 bases, in that order; junction bases with no gene match: 11. The CDR3 loop reads CASSPEVQGINTEAFF. CDR3 DNA sequence: TGTGCCAGCAGCCCCGAAGTACAGGGGATTAACACTGAAGCTTTCTTT.